The 14 T cell receptor beta chains given below trace back to one sample, sequenced in a study of cytomegalovirus exposure and HLA in healthy donors. Profiled with immunoSEQ multiplex PCR; TCRdb holds only in-frame clones, not every one. The sample yields 150,000 to 180,000 clones, 75% to 90% seen once. What was sequenced was PBMCs. The receptors shown here come from a man aged 18-30 years in good health and CMV-seropositive.

The rearrangement links TRBV6-5 to TRBJ2-2; D is unresolved. The CDR3 is made up of 14 amino acids. Germline V gives CDR1 MNHEY, CDR2 SVGAGI. With 6 bases removed from V and 2 bases from J, the gap between germline ends came to 10 bases. The CDR3 spells CASRNGGNTGELFF. The CDR3 DNA sequence: TGTGCCAGCAGAAACGGCGGAAACACCGGGGAGCTGTTTTTT.

CDR3 nucleotide sequence: TGTGCCACCAACCCGACAGCAAATTTCTATGGCTACACCTTC. It encodes CATNPTANFYGYTF. V gene TRBV6-1 combines with J gene TRBJ1-2; TRBD1 is a possible D gene (5 bases). Germline CDR1 is MNHNS and CDR2 is SASEGT. The CDR3 covers 14 residues. Trimming stripped 10 bases from V and 4 bases from J, with 19 bases between.

This clone was seen a single time. The chain employs TRBV5-4 and TRBJ2-5; TRBD2 matches at 8 bases. Germline V gives CDR1 SGHNT, CDR2 YYREEE (reference sequence). Losses at the gene ends were 4 bases for V and 5 bases for J; bases not matched to a gene: 16. The CDR3 extends over 17 amino acids. CDR3 in amino acids: CASSRRGGGRQGETQYF. CDR3 sequence (DNA): TGTGCCAGCAGCCGGCGTGGCGGGGGGCGTCAAGGGGAGACCCAGTACTTC.

CDR3 region: CASSLGAGGTETQYF. In DNA form, the CDR3 reads TGCGCCAGCAGCCTAGGGGCGGGGGGTACTGAGACCCAGTACTTC. The chain combines TRBV5-1 with TRBJ2-5, with 8 bases matching TRBD2. With V trimmed by 4 bases and J by 5 bases, 10 bases remained unmatched. CDR3 length equals 15 residues. CDR1 SGHRS and CDR2 YFSETQ come from the germline V gene.

The CDR3 region is CASSDAQGGGNEQFF. The CDR3 coding sequence is TGTGCCAGCAGTGACGCCCAGGGAGGGGGTAATGAGCAGTTCTTC. The chain employs TRBV6-4 and TRBJ2-1; D is perhaps TRBD2 (7 bases). The CDR3 is 15 amino acids. CDR1 and CDR2 from the germline V gene are MRHNA and SNTAGT. Trimming shortened V by 2 bases and J by 7 bases, and 15 bases separated the two germline ends.

This clone has just a few counts. The chain links TRBV9 to TRBJ1-2; maybe TRBD1 (5 bases). Between the trimmed V and J ends, which lost 0 bases and 14 bases, there was a span of 17 bases. This CDR3 has 13 amino acids. Germline V CDR1 and CDR2: SGDLS, YYNGEE. The CDR3, as DNA: TGTGCCAGCAGCGTAGATGTTGGGACGGAGGGGACCTTC. Protein sequence: CASSVDVGTEGTF.

The genes are TRBV11-2 and TRBJ2-7, with 9 bases matching TRBD1. J was trimmed by 7 bases and V by 4 bases; bases with no gene match: 14. Germline V lookup: CDR1 SGHAT, CDR2 FQNNGV. The length of the CDR3 is 16 residues. In DNA, the CDR3 is TGTGCCAGCAGCTCCCCCCGTGACAGGGGGTCGGGTGAGCAGTACTTC. Protein product: CASSSPRDRGSGEQYF.

The genes are TRBV9 and TRBJ2-5; 7 nucleotides agree with TRBD1. V lost 0 bases, J lost 4 bases, and 3 bases stayed unmatched. CDR1 and CDR2 from the germline V gene are SGDLS and YYNGEE. The CDR3 runs 14 residues. CDR3 in amino acids: CASSVVSGGETQYF. In DNA form, the CDR3 reads TGTGCCAGCAGCGTAGTATCAGGGGGAGAGACCCAGTACTTC.

The chain combines TRBV13 with TRBJ1-1; D may be TRBD1 (6 bases). The germline V and J ends were trimmed by 1 base and 5 bases, with 14 bases remaining between them. Germline CDR1 reads PRHDT; CDR2 reads FYEKMQ (reference sequence). This CDR3 region has 15 residues. The CDR3 sequence is CASSLAQGMGTEAFF. The CDR3 DNA reads TGTGCCAGCAGCTTAGCACAGGGAATGGGAACTGAAGCTTTCTTT.

Regarding this clone: Other DNA sequences from this sample encode an identical CDR3 as well. The chain combines TRBV4-3 with TRBJ1-1, with 8 nucleotides matching TRBD1. V lost 4 bases and J lost 1; bases outside the gene matches: 2. CDR3 length equals 14 residues. Germline V lookup: CDR1 LGHNA, CDR2 YSLEER. CDR3 DNA: TGCGCCAGCAGCCTAGGACAGGGGAACACTGAAGCTTTCTTT. Its protein product is CASSLGQGNTEAFF.

The chain has TRBV29-1 and TRBJ1-2; weak D call: TRBD1 (5 bases). Germline CDR1 reads SQVTM; CDR2 reads ANQGSEA. Between the trimmed V and J ends, which lost 6 bases and 6 bases, there was a span of 14 bases. The CDR3 is 12 amino acids. This CDR3 reads CSVRGPGDGYTF. The CDR3 coding sequence is TGCAGCGTAAGGGGACCGGGGGATGGCTACACCTTC.

This sequence joins TRBV20-1 and TRBJ2-7, with D possibly TRBD2 on 5 matching bases. The CDR3 has 11 amino acids. CDR1 and CDR2 from the germline V gene are DFQATT and SNEGSKA (reference sequence). Trimming stripped 6 bases from V and 3 bases from J, with 9 bases between. CDR3 amino acids: CSALGSYEQYF. The CDR3 DNA reads as TGCAGTGCCCTGGGGAGCTACGAGCAGTACTTC.

DNA for the CDR3: TGTGCCAGCCTATCCAACTCCTACAATGAGCAGTTCTTC. Translated, it gives CASLSNSYNEQFF. The chain combines TRBV6-5 with TRBJ2-1, with D unresolved. The V gene's germline CDR1 is MNHEY and CDR2 SVGAGI. CDR3 length: 13 amino acids. Between the trimmed V and J ends, which lost 8 bases and 0 bases, there was a span of 8 bases.

The chain employs TRBV10-3 and TRBJ2-5; 8 bases map to TRBD2. The CDR3 spans 14 residues. Per germline, CDR1 ENHRY and CDR2 SYGVKD. J was trimmed by 5 bases and V by 8 bases; bases with no gene match: 10. In DNA form, the CDR3 reads TGTGCCATCGCCGGGGCTAGCGGGCGGGAGACCCAGTACTTC. Translated: CAIAGASGRETQYF.